A selection of T cell receptor beta chains follows, all from one sample in a study of blood T cell repertoires in COVID-19. Repertoires were generated with immunoSEQ multiplex PCR, while TCRdb's copy carries only in-frame clones and drops some. The sample has some 250,000 clones; just under 85% are singletons. Sample: PBMCs or T cells enriched from blood (not recorded which). The origin of the receptors is a middle-aged man who had recovered from COVID-19. CDR3s include the opening cysteine and the closing phenylalanine or tryptophan. D genes are given only for firm matches. Clone size is not always given. Where it is, it says once, few, many or a class for expanded clones.

cdr3_nt,cdr3_aa,d_call,j_call,v_call,clone_size
TGTGCCAGCAGCGGCCGGTGGGGGGATATCGTCACCGGGGAGCTGTTTTTT,CASSGRWGDIVTGELFF,NA,TRBJ2-2,TRBV7-8,NA
TGCGCCAGCAGCTTGGTGGCGGGACGCTTGAACACTGAAGCTTTCTTT,CASSLVAGRLNTEAFF,NA,TRBJ1-1,TRBV5-1,NA
TGCGCCAGCGTAACGGTCGGGCAGTACTTC,CASVTVGQYF,NA,TRBJ2-7,TRBV4-1,NA
TGCAGCGTGATGGGAGCGGGAGTAATGGATGAGCAGTTCTTC,CSVMGAGVMDEQFF,TRBD2,TRBJ2-1,TRBV29-1,NA
TGTGCCAGCAGTCCTCAGGGTTCCTCCTATGGCTACACCTTC,CASSPQGSSYGYTF,NA,TRBJ1-2,TRBV6-6,NA
TGTGCCCATAATGGGGTCCGGACTAGCGGCAATGAGCAGTTCTTC,CAHNGVRTSGNEQFF,TRBD2,TRBJ2-1,TRBV24-1,many
TGTGCCAGCAGTTTAGGGGCGGCAGGGCGGAGCTACAATGAGCAGTTCTTC,CASSLGAAGRSYNEQFF,NA,TRBJ2-1,TRBV28,NA
TGTGCCAGCAGGGCTATCAGGGGCCCTATGTCACCCCTCCACTTT,CASRAIRGPMSPLHF,NA,TRBJ1-6,TRBV28,NA
TGTGCCAGCTCACCCCCCGGACAGACTGAAGCTTTCTTT,CASSPPGQTEAFF,NA,TRBJ1-1,TRBV18,NA
TGTGCCAGCAGCTTAGTACGGGCTAATGAAAAACTGTTTTTT,CASSLVRANEKLFF,NA,TRBJ1-4,TRBV7-8,once
TGTGCCAGCAGTCCCTACCCGGCGGGAGGGGGGCGCGAGCAGTACTTC,CASSPYPAGGGREQYF,TRBD2,TRBJ2-7,TRBV27,NA
TGTGCCAGTAGCTATGGCAGGGGGCGAGGTCATCAGCCCCAGCATTTT,CASSYGRGRGHQPQHF,TRBD1,TRBJ1-5,TRBV19,few
TGTGCCAGCTCTTTACAGGGGGCAACTAATGAAAAACTGTTTTTT,CASSLQGATNEKLFF,TRBD1,TRBJ1-4,TRBV18,NA
TGTGCCAGCAGGTTTACCGGGACAGGGGGCGGCTACACCTTC,CASRFTGTGGGYTF,TRBD1,TRBJ1-2,TRBV7-8,NA
TGTGCCAGCAGTTCATCAAACACCGGGGAGCTGTTTTTT,CASSSSNTGELFF,NA,TRBJ2-2,TRBV6-6,NA
TGTGCCAGCAGCTCCGGGGGAAGGGAAGCTTTCTTT,CASSSGGREAFF,NA,TRBJ1-1,TRBV7-9,NA
TGTGCCAGCAGTGAAGCGCTTGGCAGGGCGGCAACTAATGAAAAACTGTTTTTT,CASSEALGRAATNEKLFF,NA,TRBJ1-4,TRBV2,once
TGTGCCAGCAGCCCTCGGACAGAAACATACTACGAGCAGTACTTC,CASSPRTETYYEQYF,NA,TRBJ2-7,TRBV9,NA
TGTGCCAGCAGCGTAGGAGGCAATGAAAAACTGTTTTTT,CASSVGGNEKLFF,NA,TRBJ1-4,TRBV7-2,NA
TGTGCCAGCAGCCAGGAGGGCAATCAGCCCCAGCATTTT,CASSQEGNQPQHF,NA,TRBJ1-5,TRBV7-9,NA
TGTGCCAGCAGCTCGTCCATAGGGGCAACTAATGAAAAACTGTTTTTT,CASSSSIGATNEKLFF,NA,TRBJ1-4,TRBV5-5,NA
TGTGCCAGCAGTGAAGCGGGACAGGGCTACAATGAGCAGTTCTTC,CASSEAGQGYNEQFF,TRBD1,TRBJ2-1,TRBV2,NA
TGCGCCAGCAGTACGGCAGGGGGCTCTTCCTACGAGCAGTACTTC,CASSTAGGSSYEQYF,TRBD1,TRBJ2-7,TRBV5-1,few
TGTGCCAGCTCACCACCCACAGGCGTACAGTCTGGGGCCAACGTCCTGACTTTC,CASSPPTGVQSGANVLTF,NA,TRBJ2-6,TRBV18,NA